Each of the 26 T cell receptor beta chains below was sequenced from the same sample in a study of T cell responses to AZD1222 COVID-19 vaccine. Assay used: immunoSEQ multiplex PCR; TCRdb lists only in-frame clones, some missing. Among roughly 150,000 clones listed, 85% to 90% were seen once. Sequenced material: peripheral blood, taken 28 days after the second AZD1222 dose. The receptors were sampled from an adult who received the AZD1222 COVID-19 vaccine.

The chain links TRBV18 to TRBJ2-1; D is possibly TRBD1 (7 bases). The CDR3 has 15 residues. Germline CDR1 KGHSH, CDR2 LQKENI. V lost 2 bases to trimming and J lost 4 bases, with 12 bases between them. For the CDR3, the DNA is TGTGCCAGCTCACCAGGCAGGGGGGCTTACAATGAGCAGTTCTTC. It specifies CASSPGRGAYNEQFF.

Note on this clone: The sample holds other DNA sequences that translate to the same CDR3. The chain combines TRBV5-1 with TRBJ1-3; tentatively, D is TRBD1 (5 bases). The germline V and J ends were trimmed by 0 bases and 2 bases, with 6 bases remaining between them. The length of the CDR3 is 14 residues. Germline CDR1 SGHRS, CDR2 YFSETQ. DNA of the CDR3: TGCGCCAGCAGCTTGGGAGGGGCTGGAAACACCATATATTTT. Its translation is CASSLGGAGNTIYF. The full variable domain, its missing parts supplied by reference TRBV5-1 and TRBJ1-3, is KAGVTQTPRYLIKTRGQQVTLSCSPISGHRSVSWYQQTPGQGLQFLFEYFSETQRNKGNFPGRFSGRQFSNSRSEMNVSTLELGDSALYLCASSLGGAGNTIYFGEGSWLTVV.

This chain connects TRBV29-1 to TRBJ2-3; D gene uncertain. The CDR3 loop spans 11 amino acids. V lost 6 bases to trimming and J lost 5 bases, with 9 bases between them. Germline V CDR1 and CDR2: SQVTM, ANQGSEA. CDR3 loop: CSVRVLDTQYF. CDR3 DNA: TGCAGCGTCCGAGTATTAGATACGCAGTATTTT.

The CDR3 DNA sequence: TGTGCCAGCAGCGTTTGGGAAACATCGGACGGCCATTCAGGGACCCAGTACTTC. It encodes CASSVWETSDGHSGTQYF. The chain has TRBV25-1 and TRBJ2-5; D gene uncertain. Trimming took off 6 bases at V and 7 bases at J, with 30 bases between the two ends. The germline V gene has CDR1 MGHDK and CDR2 SYGVNS. This CDR3 has 18 residues.

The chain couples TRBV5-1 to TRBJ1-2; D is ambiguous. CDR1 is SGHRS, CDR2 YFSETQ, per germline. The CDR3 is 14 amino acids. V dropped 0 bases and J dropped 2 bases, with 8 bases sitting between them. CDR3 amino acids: CASSLERANYGYTF. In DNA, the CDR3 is TGCGCCAGCAGCTTGGAAAGGGCCAACTATGGCTACACCTTC.

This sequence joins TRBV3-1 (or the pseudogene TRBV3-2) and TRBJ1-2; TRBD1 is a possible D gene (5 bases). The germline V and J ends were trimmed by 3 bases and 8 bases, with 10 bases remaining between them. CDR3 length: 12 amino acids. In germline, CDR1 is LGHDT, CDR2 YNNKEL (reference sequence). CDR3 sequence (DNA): TGTGCCAGCAGCCATCCAGGGTGGGGCTACACCTTC. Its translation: CASSHPGWGYTF.

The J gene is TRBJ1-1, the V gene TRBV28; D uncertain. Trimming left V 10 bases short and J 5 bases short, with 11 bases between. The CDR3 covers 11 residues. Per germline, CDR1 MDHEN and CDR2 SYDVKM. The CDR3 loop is CATNSKTEAFF. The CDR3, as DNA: TGTGCCACCAATTCAAAGACTGAAGCTTTCTTT. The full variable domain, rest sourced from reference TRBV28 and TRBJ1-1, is DVKVTQSSRYLVKRTGEKVFLECVQDMDHENMFWYRQDPGLGLRLIYFSYDVKMKEKGDIPEGYSVSREKKERFSLILESASTNQTSMYLCATNSKTEAFFGQGTRLTVV.

The CDR3 nucleotides read TGTGCCAGCAGCCGGTCCCTCGAGGAGACCCAGTACTTC. The encoded protein is CASSRSLEETQYF. The chain has TRBV7-8 and TRBJ2-5, with D unresolved. The CDR3 totals 13 residues. V was cut by 5 bases and J by 5 bases, with 12 bases left in between. Germline V lookup: CDR1 SGHVS, CDR2 FQNEAQ.

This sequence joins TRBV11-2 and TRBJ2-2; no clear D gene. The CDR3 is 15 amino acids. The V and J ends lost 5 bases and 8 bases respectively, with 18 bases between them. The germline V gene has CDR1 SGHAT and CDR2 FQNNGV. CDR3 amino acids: CASSRVANLGGELFF. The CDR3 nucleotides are TGTGCCAGCAGCCGCGTCGCGAATCTGGGTGGGGAGCTGTTTTTT.

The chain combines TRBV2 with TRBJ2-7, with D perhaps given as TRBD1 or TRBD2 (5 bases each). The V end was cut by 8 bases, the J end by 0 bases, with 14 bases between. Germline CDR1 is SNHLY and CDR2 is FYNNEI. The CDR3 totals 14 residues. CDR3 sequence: CASGPDGGSYEQYF. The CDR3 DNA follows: TGTGCCAGCGGGCCGGATGGGGGCTCCTACGAGCAGTACTTC.

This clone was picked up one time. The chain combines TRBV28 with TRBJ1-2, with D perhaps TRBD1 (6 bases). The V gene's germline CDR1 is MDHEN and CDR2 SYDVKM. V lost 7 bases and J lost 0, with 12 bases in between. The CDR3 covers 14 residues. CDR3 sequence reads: CASTSGGPNYGYTF. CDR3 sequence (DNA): TGTGCCAGCACGTCCGGGGGGCCTAACTATGGCTACACCTTC.

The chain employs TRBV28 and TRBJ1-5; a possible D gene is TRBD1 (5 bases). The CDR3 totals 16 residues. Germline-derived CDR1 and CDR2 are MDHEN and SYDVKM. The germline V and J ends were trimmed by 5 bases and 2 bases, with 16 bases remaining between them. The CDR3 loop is CASSRRTGGGNQPQHF. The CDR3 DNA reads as TGTGCCAGCAGTCGCCGAACGGGGGGGGGCAATCAGCCCCAGCATTTT.

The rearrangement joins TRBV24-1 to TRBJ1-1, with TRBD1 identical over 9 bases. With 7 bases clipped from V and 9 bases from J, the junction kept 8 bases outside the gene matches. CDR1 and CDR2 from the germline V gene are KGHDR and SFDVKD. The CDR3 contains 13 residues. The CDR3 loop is CATRSRDRDQAFF. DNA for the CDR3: TGTGCCACCAGGTCCCGGGACAGGGATCAAGCTTTCTTT.

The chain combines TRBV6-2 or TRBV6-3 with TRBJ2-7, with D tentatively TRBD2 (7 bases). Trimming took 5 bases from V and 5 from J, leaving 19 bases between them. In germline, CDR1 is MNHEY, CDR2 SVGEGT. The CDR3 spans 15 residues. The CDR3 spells CASSDVGRGRHEQYF. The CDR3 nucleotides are TGTGCCAGCAGTGACGTCGGGCGGGGGCGACACGAGCAGTACTTC.

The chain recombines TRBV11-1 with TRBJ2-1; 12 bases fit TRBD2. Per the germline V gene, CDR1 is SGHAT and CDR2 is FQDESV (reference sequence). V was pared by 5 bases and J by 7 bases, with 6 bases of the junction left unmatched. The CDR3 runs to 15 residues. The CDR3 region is CASSNLAGGANEQFF. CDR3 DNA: TGTGCCAGCAGCAACCTAGCGGGAGGGGCGAATGAGCAGTTCTTC.

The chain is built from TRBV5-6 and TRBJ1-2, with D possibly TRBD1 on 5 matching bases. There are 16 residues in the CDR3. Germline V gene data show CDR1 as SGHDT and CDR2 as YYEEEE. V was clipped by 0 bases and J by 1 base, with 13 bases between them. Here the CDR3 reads CASSLGLRGVNYGYTF. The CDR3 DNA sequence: TGTGCCAGCAGCTTGGGGCTTAGAGGGGTTAACTATGGCTACACCTTC.

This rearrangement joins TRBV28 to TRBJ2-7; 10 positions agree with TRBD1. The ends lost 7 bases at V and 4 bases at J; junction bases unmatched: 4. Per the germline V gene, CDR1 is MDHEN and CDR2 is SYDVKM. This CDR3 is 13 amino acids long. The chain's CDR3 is CASKGQGGYEQYF. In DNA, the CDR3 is TGTGCCAGCAAAGGACAGGGGGGGTACGAGCAGTACTTC.

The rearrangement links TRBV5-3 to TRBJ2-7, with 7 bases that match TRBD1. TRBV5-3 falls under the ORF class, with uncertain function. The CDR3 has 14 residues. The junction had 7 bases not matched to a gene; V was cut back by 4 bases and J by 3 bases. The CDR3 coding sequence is TGTGCCAGAAGCCCGCGACAGGGAAACTACGAGCAGTACTTC. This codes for CARSPRQGNYEQYF.

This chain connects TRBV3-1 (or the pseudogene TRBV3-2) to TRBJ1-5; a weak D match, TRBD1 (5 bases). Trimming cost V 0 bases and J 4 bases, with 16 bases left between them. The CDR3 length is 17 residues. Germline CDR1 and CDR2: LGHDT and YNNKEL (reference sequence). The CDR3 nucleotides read TGTGCCAGCAGCCAAGATCCCGGCAGGGCGCGGAATCAGCCCCAGCATTTT. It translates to CASSQDPGRARNQPQHF.

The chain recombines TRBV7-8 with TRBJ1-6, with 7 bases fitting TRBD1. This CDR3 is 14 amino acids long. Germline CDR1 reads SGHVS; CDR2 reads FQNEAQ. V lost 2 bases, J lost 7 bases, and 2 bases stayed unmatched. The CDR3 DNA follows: TGTGCCAGCAGCTTACAGGGGGTGAATTCACCCCTCCACTTT. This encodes CASSLQGVNSPLHF.

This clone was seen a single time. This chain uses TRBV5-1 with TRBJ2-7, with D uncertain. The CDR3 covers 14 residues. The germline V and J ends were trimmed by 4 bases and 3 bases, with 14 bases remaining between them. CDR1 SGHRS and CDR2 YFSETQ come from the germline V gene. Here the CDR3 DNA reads TGCGCCAGCAGCGGCGGATGGGCCGACTACGAGCAGTACTTC. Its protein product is CASSGGWADYEQYF.

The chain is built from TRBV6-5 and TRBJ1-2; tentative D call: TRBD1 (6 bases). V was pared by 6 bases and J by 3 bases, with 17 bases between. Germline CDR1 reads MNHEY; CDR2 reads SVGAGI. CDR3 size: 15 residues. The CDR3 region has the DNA TGTGCCAGCAGCTTAGACACGGGGGCATACTATGGCTACACCTTC. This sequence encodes CASSLDTGAYYGYTF.

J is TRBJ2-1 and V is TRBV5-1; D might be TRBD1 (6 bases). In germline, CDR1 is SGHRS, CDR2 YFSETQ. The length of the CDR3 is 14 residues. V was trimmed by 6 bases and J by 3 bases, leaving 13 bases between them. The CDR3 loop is CASTGDIFYNEQFF. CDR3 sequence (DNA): TGCGCCAGCACCGGGGACATCTTCTACAATGAGCAGTTCTTC.

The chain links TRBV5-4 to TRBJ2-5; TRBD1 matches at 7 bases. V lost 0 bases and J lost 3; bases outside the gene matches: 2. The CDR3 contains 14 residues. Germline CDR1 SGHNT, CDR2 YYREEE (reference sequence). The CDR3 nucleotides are TGTGCCAGCAGCTTGGCCGGGACAGAAGAGACCCAGTACTTC. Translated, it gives CASSLAGTEETQYF.

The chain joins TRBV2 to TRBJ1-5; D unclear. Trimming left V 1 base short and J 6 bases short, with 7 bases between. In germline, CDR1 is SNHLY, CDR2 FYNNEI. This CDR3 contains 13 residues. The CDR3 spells CASSEEEGQPQHF. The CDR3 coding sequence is TGTGCCAGCAGTGAAGAGGAGGGTCAGCCCCAGCATTTT.

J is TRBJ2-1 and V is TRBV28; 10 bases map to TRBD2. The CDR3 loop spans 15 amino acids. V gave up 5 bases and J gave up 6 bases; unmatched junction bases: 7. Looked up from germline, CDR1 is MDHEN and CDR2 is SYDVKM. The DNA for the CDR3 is TGTGCCAGCAGTCAATTAGCGGGAGGCGGCAATGAGCAGTTCTTC. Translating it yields CASSQLAGGGNEQFF.